Listed below are T cell receptor beta chains from one sample, sequenced in a study of neurological immune-mediated disorders. TCRdb independently ran MiXCR on the 5' RACE reads; one entry per CDR3 protein. The profile shows tens of thousands of distinct CDR3 sequences, approximately 10% of them singletons. The sequenced sample was CD4+ T cells from blood. These TCRs come from a woman under 40 with HTLV-1-associated myelopathy (HAM/TSP). Both conserved end residues are part of each CDR3. A D gene is named only where the DNA matches it firmly. Clone sizes are given selectively: once, few, many, or a class where the clone is expanded.

cdr3_nt cdr3_aa d_call v_call clone_size j_call
TGTGCCAGCAGCCGCCCACGGAGAGATGGCTACACCTTC CASSRPRRDGYTF NA TRBV7-8 many TRBJ1-2
TGCGCCAGCAGCATCTCTAGCGGGGGGCCAGATACGCAGTATTTT CASSISSGGPDTQYF TRBD2 TRBV5-1 many TRBJ2-3
TGTGCCAGCAGTTTTTTCTCAGATACGCAGTATTTT CASSFFSDTQYF NA TRBV12-3/TRBV12-4 many TRBJ2-3
TGTGCCAGCAGTTACTCGCGGGGGGCATTGTACGAGCAGTACTTC CASSYSRGALYEQYF TRBD2 TRBV6-5 many TRBJ2-7
TGTGCCTCGGACAGGGGGACTAACTATGGCTACACCTTC CASDRGTNYGYTF TRBD1 TRBV30 few TRBJ1-2
TGCAGTGCTAGGTCTGGGGGGGCTCGGAACACTGAGGCTTTCTTT CSARSGGARNTEAFF NA TRBV20-1 NA TRBJ1-1
TGTGCCAGCAGCTTAAAAATTGAGCAGTTCTTC CASSLKIEQFF NA TRBV7-2 many TRBJ2-1
TGCAGTGCTCACCGACAGGGATCCGTTTATGGCTACACCTTC CSAHRQGSVYGYTF TRBD1 TRBV20-1 NA TRBJ1-2
TGCAGTGCCAACGGACAGGGGGAATCCTACGAGCAGTACTTC CSANGQGESYEQYF TRBD1 TRBV20-1 NA TRBJ2-7
TGTGCCAGCAGTTATTTCTCGAGGACAAATTATGCAGATACGCAGTATTTT CASSYFSRTNYADTQYF NA TRBV6-6 many TRBJ2-3
TGTGTCTCACTTCCGGCCCTAGGGACCTACGAGCAGTGCTTC CVSLPALGTYEQCF NA TRBV7-2 NA TRBJ2-7
TGTGCCAGCAGCCCCAATATCAGGGCAGAAGGGACAGATACGCAGTATTTT CASSPNIRAEGTDTQYF NA TRBV7-9 many TRBJ2-3
TGCAGTGCTATTGGGTACGGGGGGAAGTTCTACAATGAGCAGTTCTTC CSAIGYGGKFYNEQFF TRBD2 TRBV20-1 many TRBJ2-1
TGCGTCAGCAGGAGCGGAGGGGATACCGGGGAGCTGTTTTTT CVSRSGGDTGELFF NA TRBV10-2 NA TRBJ2-2
TGCGCCAGCAGAACTCGCGGGGGGATGGGTCCGTTGTATTTT CASRTRGGMGPLYF TRBD2 TRBV5-1 NA TRBJ2-3
TGTGCCAGCTCACCAGCGGGACTAGCGGGGGGGTTAAGTGAGCAGTTCTTC CASSPAGLAGGLSEQFF TRBD2 TRBV18 many TRBJ2-1
TGTGCCAGCAGTGGGGTTACGGCTAGCAATCAGCCCCAGCATTTT CASSGVTASNQPQHF NA TRBV6-1 many TRBJ1-5
TGTGCCAGCAGTCGCGACAGGGATCGCTCTGGAAACACCATATATTTT CASSRDRDRSGNTIYF TRBD1 TRBV6-1 many TRBJ1-3
TGTGCCAGCAGCTTGGCAGTCCTCACTAGCGGGGGGAATGAGCAGTTCTTC CASSLAVLTSGGNEQFF TRBD2 TRBV5-8 medium-sized TRBJ2-1
TGTGCCAGCAGGGTGGGACAGGGGAACACTGAAGCTTTCTTT CASRVGQGNTEAFF TRBD1 TRBV2 few TRBJ1-1
TGCAGTGCTAGAGTGGGGTTCCGGAACACTGAAGCTTTCTTT CSARVGFRNTEAFF NA TRBV20-1 many TRBJ1-1
TGTGCCAGCAGTCGTGACAGGGTAAACGGGGCCAACGTCCTGACTTTC CASSRDRVNGANVLTF TRBD1 TRBV6-1 many TRBJ2-6
TGCGCCAGCAGCTTGGACACCCGACCGACTAATTCACCCCTCCACTTT CASSLDTRPTNSPLHF NA TRBV5-1 many TRBJ1-6
TGTGCCAGCAGCTTGGAAGGGTCCCAGGGATGGATTGGCTCTGGAAACACCATATATTTT CASSLEGSQGWIGSGNTIYF NA TRBV5-6 many TRBJ1-3
TGTGCCAGCAGCTTAGGATTCCGGGACAATAATGGCTACACCTTC CASSLGFRDNNGYTF NA TRBV7-9 many TRBJ1-2
TGTGCCAGCAGCCCTGTGTCAGGGGGTCGGAACTATGGCTACACCTTC CASSPVSGGRNYGYTF TRBD1 TRBV7-8 many TRBJ1-2
TGCAGTGCTAGAGGTCTGGGGATCACAGATACGCAGTATTTT CSARGLGITDTQYF NA TRBV20-1 many TRBJ2-3
TGCAGCGCTGGACAGGGTTTAGGGACTGAAGCTTTCTTT CSAGQGLGTEAFF TRBD1 TRBV29-1 many TRBJ1-1
TGTGCCAGCAGCCGAGGACAGGGGAGCTATGAAAAACTGTTTTTT CASSRGQGSYEKLFF TRBD1 TRBV6-5 many TRBJ1-4